One sample yielded the 10 T cell receptor beta chains listed below, sequenced in a study of blood T cell repertoires in COVID-19. Method: immunoSEQ multiplex PCR; TCRdb's copy keeps in-frame clones and lacks some. This repertoire shows fewer than 250,000 clones, roughly three quarters found once; its top ten account for less than 20%. The sequenced sample was PBMCs or T cells enriched from blood (not recorded which). The source is a woman aged 45-60 years with acute COVID-19.

The CDR3 nucleotides are TGCAGTCAGTCCGGGGAGCTGTTTTTT. Protein product: CSQSGELFF. J is TRBJ2-2 and V is TRBV20-1; D is unresolved. CDR1 is DFQATT and CDR2 is SNEGSKA in the germline V gene (reference sequence). The CDR3 is 9 amino acids. V gave up 8 bases and J gave up 6 bases, with 4 bases separating them.

This chain joins TRBV28 and TRBJ2-7; D may be TRBD1 (5 bases). CDR1 and CDR2 (germline): MDHEN, SYDVKM. This CDR3 is 14 amino acids long. Trimming stripped 6 bases from V and 0 bases from J, with 12 bases between. The CDR3 nucleotides read TGTGCCAGCAGGGCGGACATTGGCTCCTACGAGCAGTACGTC. It translates to CASRADIGSYEQYV.

The gene calls are TRBV7-2 and TRBJ2-1; a weak D match, TRBD1 (6 bases). The CDR3 extends over 14 amino acids. V shed 3 bases and J shed 7 bases, with 13 bases lying between them. Per the germline V gene, CDR1 is SGHTA and CDR2 is FQGNSA. The CDR3 DNA reads as TGTGCCAGCAGCTTCGGACCAGGGGTGAATGAGCAGTTCTTC. This sequence encodes CASSFGPGVNEQFF.

The CDR3 region is CASSIPADYTEAFF. The CDR3 DNA sequence: TGTGCCAGTAGTATCCCTGCGGATTACACTGAAGCTTTCTTT. The chain links TRBV19 to TRBJ1-1; D unresolved. This CDR3 has 14 residues. Germline-derived CDR1 and CDR2 are LNHDA and SQIVND (reference sequence). Trimming stripped 3 bases from V and 3 bases from J, with 11 bases between.

The rearrangement links TRBV7-8 to TRBJ1-3; 7 bases match TRBD1. This CDR3 contains 14 residues. Germline CDR1 is SGHVS and CDR2 is FQNEAQ. J lost 8 bases, V lost 4 bases, and 8 bases had no gene match. CDR3 bases: TGTGCCAGCAGCTCGAGGGGGCGCGGGGACACCATATATTTT. It specifies CASSSRGRGDTIYF.

The chain combines TRBV5-1 with TRBJ1-6; D perhaps matches TRBD1 (6 bases). Germline loops: CDR1 SGHRS, CDR2 YFSETQ. V gave up 0 bases and J gave up 4 bases, with 23 bases separating them. The CDR3 spans 20 residues. Written as DNA, the CDR3 is TGCGCCAGCAGCTTGGCCGGCCAAGGGACAACGACGCGTTATAATTCACCCCTCCACTTT. Translated: CASSLAGQGTTTRYNSPLHF.

The V gene is TRBV7-2, the J gene TRBJ1-4; 8 bases fit TRBD1. The CDR3 runs to 15 residues. The V gene's germline CDR1 is SGHTA and CDR2 FQGNSA. V gave up 5 bases and J gave up 4 bases; unmatched junction bases: 6. CDR3 region: CASSQGQGSNEKLFF. CDR3 in DNA: TGTGCCAGCAGCCAAGGACAGGGTAGTAATGAAAAACTGTTTTTT.

This clone was seen only a few times. This chain joins TRBV6-5 and TRBJ1-4; D is unresolved. Trimming took 0 bases from V and 4 from J, leaving 9 bases between them. The CDR3 has 15 amino acids. Germline V lookup: CDR1 MNHEY, CDR2 SVGAGI. The CDR3 coding sequence is TGTGCCAGCAGTTACTCGTCCGTAGTTAATGAAAAACTGTTTTTT. Residues: CASSYSSVVNEKLFF.

CDR3: CASSLDRGQPQHF. CDR3 in DNA: TGTGCCAGCAGCTTAGATAGGGGTCAGCCCCAGCATTTT. The chain couples TRBV11-2 to TRBJ1-5; D possibly corresponds to TRBD1 (5 bases). The ends were cut back, 0 bases at V and 6 bases at J, with 6 bases in the middle. Germline CDR1 SGHAT, CDR2 FQNNGV. This CDR3 spans 13 amino acids.

The rearrangement links TRBV18 to TRBJ2-5; D is uncertain. Trimming took 3 bases from V and 5 from J, leaving 10 bases between them. The CDR3 covers 13 residues. CDR1 and CDR2 (germline): KGHSH, LQKENI. CDR3 in amino acids: CASSPPERETQYF. CDR3 nucleotide sequence: TGTGCCAGCTCACCTCCAGAGAGGGAGACCCAGTACTTC. The full variable domain, in which reference TRBV18 and TRBJ2-5 provide the parts outside the CDR3, is NAGVMQNPRHLVRRRGQEARLRCSPMKGHSHVYWYRQLPEEGLKFMVYLQKENIIDESGMPKERFSAEFPKEGPSILRIQQVVRGDSAAYFCASSPPERETQYFGPGTRLLVL.